These 6 T cell receptor beta chains were sequenced from one sample in a study of blood T cell repertoires in COVID-19. Generated by immunoSEQ multiplex PCR, the TCRdb table keeps only in-frame clones and is missing some. Of roughly 60,000 clones in the sample, roughly 92% were seen once. Sequenced input: peripheral blood. The receptor source for this set is a human donor in a cohort sampled during active COVID-19.

The chain links TRBV25-1 to TRBJ1-1; TRBD1 matches at 9 bases. Germline lookup yields CDR1 MGHDK and CDR2 SYGVNS. This CDR3 contains 16 residues. The V and J ends lost 2 bases and 4 bases, in that order; junction bases with no gene match: 8. The CDR3 protein is CASSERFGTGRTEAFF. CDR3 bases: TGTGCCAGCAGTGAAAGGTTTGGGACAGGGCGCACTGAAGCTTTCTTT.

This chain joins TRBV5-4 and TRBJ2-3, with D possibly being TRBD2 (7 bases). Germline V gene lookup returns CDR1 SGHNT and CDR2 YYREEE (reference sequence). Trimming took 4 bases from V and 0 from J, leaving 12 bases between them. The CDR3 sequence is 15 residues long. CDR3 loop: CASSGGGGSTDTQYF. CDR3 in DNA: TGTGCCAGCAGCGGGGGCGGGGGAAGCACAGATACGCAGTATTTT.

The rearrangement uses TRBV12-5 and TRBJ2-4; 9 bases agree with TRBD1. The CDR3 covers 21 residues. The V gene's germline CDR1 is LGHNT and CDR2 FRNRAP. The ends lost 2 bases at V and 0 bases at J; junction bases unmatched: 17. In DNA, the CDR3 is TGTGCTAGTGGTTTGTTACTACCGGGACAGGGTTCTTCTCTAGCCAAAAACATTCAGTACTTC. Protein sequence: CASGLLLPGQGSSLAKNIQYF.

The rearrangement links TRBV11-1 to TRBJ1-2; D is undetermined. This CDR3 comprises 13 residues. Trimming removed 2 bases from V and 0 bases from J, with 4 bases in between. Germline V gives CDR1 SGHAT, CDR2 FQDESV (reference sequence). Here the CDR3 DNA reads TGTGCCAGCAGCTTACCGGCTAACTATGGCTACACCTTC. It is translated as CASSLPANYGYTF.

The chain uses TRBV6-6 and TRBJ2-4; 9 bases map to TRBD1. Germline loops: CDR1 MNHNY, CDR2 SVGAGI (reference sequence). The ends lost 6 bases at V and 5 bases at J; junction bases unmatched: 8. CDR3 length: 15 residues. This CDR3 is CASSKHRDRENIQYF. In DNA, the CDR3 is TGTGCCAGCAGCAAACACCGGGACAGGGAAAACATTCAGTACTTC.

This clone has only a few counts. This chain joins TRBV5-1 and TRBJ2-3, with TRBD1 matching 10 bases. CDR1 SGHRS and CDR2 YFSETQ come from the germline V gene. CDR3 length: 15 amino acids. The J segment lost 5 bases and the V segment lost 3 bases, leaving 6 bases of the junction unmatched. The CDR3 DNA reads as TGCGCCAGCAGCTGGGACGGACAGGGGGAAGATACGCAGTATTTT. Protein: CASSWDGQGEDTQYF.